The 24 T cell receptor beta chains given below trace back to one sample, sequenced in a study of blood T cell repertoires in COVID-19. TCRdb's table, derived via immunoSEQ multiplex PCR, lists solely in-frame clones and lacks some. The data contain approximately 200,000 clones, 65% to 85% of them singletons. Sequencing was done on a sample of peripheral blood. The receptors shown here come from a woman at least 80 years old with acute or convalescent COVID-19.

Here the CDR3 DNA reads TGTGCCAGCAGTCCCCCCGGGATGAACTATGGCTACACCTTC. It translates to CASSPPGMNYGYTF. The genes are TRBV28 and TRBJ1-2; no clear D gene. V lost 5 bases and J lost 2, with 12 bases in between. The length of the CDR3 is 14 residues. Looked up from germline, CDR1 is MDHEN and CDR2 is SYDVKM.

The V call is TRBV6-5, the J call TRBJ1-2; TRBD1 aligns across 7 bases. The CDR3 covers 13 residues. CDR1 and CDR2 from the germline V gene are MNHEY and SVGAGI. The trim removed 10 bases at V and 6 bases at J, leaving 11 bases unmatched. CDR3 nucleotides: TGTGCCACCAACCGACGACAGGGCGATGGCTACACCTTC. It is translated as CATNRRQGDGYTF.

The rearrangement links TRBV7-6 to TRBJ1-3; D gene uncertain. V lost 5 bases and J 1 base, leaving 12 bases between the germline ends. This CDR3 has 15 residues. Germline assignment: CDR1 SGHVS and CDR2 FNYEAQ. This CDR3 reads CASSTAGGSGNTIYF. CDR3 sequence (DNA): TGTGCCAGCAGCACAGCGGGTGGGTCTGGAAACACCATATATTTT.

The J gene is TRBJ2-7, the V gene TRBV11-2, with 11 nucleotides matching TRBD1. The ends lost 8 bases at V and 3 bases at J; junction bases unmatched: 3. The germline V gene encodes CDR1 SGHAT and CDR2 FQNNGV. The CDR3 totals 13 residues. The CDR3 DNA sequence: TGTGCCAGCGGGGGACAGGGGGGCTACGAGCAGTACTTC. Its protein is CASGGQGGYEQYF. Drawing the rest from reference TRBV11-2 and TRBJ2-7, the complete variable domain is EAGVAQSPRYKIIEKRQSVAFWCNPISGHATLYWYQQILGQGPKLLIQFQNNGVVDDSQLPKDRFSAERLKGVDSTLKIQPAKLEDSAVYLCASGGQGGYEQYFGPGTRLTVT.

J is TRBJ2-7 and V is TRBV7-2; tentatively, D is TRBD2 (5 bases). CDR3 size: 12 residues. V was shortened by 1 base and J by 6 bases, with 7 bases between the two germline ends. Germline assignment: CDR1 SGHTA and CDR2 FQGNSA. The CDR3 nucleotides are TGTGCCAGCAGCTTAGTGGGGAGCGAGCAGTACTTC. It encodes CASSLVGSEQYF. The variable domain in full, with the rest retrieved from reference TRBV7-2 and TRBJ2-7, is GAGVSQSPSNKVTEKGKDVELRCDPISGHTALYWYRQSLGQGLEFLIYFQGNSAPDKSGLPSDRFSAERTGGSVSTLTIQRTQQEDSAVYLCASSLVGSEQYFGPGTRLTVT.

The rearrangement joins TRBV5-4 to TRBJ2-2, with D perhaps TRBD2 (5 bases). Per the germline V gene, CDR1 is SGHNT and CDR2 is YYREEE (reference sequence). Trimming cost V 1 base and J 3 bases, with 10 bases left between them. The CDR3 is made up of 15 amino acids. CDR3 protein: CASSLYGKYTGELFF. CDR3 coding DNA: TGTGCCAGCAGCTTGTACGGGAAATACACCGGGGAGCTGTTTTTT.

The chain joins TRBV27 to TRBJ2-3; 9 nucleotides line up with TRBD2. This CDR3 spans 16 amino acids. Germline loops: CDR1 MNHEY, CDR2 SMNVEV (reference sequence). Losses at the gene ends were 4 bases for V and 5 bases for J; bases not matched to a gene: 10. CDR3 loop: CASSSRGSGRLDTQYF. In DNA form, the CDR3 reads TGTGCCAGCAGTTCCCGAGGTAGCGGGAGATTAGATACGCAGTATTTT.

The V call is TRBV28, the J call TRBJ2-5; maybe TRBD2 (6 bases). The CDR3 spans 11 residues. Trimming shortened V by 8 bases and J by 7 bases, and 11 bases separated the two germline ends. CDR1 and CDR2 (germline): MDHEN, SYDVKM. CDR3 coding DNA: TGTGCCAGCCTCACGGGAGCGACCCAGTACTTC. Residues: CASLTGATQYF.

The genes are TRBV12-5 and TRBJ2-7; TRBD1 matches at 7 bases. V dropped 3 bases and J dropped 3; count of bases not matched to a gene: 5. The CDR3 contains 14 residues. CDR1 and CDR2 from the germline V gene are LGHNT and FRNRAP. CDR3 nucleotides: TGTGCTAGTGGTTTCGGACAGGAGGTCTACGAGCAGTACTTC. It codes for CASGFGQEVYEQYF.

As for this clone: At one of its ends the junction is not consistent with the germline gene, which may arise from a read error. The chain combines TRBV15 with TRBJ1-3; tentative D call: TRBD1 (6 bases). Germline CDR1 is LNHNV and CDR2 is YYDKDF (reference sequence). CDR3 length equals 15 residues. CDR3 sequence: CATSRGRQAGNTIYF. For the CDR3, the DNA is TGTGCCACCAGCAGAGGCCGACAGGCTGGCAACACCATATATTTT. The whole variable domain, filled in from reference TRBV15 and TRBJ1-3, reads DAMVIQNPRYQVTQFGKPVTLSCSQTLNHNVMYWYQQKSSQAPKLLFHYYDKDFNNEADTPDNFQSRRPNTSFCFLDIRSPGLGDTAMYLCATSRGRQAGNTIYFGEGSWLTVV.

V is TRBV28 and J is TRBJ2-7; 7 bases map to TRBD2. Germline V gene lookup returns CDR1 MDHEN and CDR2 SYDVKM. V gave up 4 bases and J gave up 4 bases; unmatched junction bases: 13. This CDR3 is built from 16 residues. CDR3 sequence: CASSSQDGQRGYEQYF. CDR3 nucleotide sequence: TGTGCCAGCAGTTCTCAGGACGGCCAGCGGGGTTACGAGCAGTACTTC.

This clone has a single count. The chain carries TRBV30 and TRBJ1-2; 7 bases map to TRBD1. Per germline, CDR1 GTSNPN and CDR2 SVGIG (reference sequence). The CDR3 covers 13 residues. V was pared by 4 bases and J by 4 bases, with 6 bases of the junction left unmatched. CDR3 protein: CAWTEDRIYGYTF. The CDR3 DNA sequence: TGTGCCTGGACGGAGGACAGGATCTATGGCTACACCTTC. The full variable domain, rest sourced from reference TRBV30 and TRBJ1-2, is SQTIHQWPATLVQPVGSPLSLECTVEGTSNPNLYWYRQAAGRGLQLLFYSVGIGQISSEVPQNLSASRPQDRQFILSSKKLLLSDSGFYLCAWTEDRIYGYTFGSGTRLTVV.

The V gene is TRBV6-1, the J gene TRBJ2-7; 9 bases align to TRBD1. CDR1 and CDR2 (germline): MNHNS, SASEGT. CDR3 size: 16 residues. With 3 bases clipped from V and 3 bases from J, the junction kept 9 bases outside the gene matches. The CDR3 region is CASSDVGTGNFYEQYF. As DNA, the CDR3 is TGTGCCAGCAGTGACGTGGGGACAGGGAATTTCTACGAGCAGTACTTC.

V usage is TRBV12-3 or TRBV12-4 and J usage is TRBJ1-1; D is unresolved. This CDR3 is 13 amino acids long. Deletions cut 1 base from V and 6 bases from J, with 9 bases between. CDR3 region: CASSLEGRAEAFF. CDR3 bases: TGTGCCAGCAGTTTAGAAGGGAGGGCTGAAGCTTTCTTT.

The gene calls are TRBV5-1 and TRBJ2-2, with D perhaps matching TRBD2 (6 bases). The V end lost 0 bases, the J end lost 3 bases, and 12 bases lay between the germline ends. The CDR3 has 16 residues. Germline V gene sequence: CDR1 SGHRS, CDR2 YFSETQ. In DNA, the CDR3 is TGCGCCAGCAGCTTGGTTGGGAGCGGGTACACCGGGGAGCTGTTTTTT. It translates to CASSLVGSGYTGELFF.

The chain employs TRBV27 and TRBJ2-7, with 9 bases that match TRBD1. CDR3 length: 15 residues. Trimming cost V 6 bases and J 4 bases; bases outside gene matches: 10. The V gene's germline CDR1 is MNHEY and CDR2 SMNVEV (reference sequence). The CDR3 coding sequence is TGTGCCAGCAGCTTACTGGGACAGGGTACTTACGAGCAGTACTTC. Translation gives CASSLLGQGTYEQYF.

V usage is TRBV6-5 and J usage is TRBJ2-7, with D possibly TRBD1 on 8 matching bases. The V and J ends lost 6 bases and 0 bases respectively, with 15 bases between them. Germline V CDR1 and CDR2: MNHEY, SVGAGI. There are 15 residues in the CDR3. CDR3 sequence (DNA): TGTGCCAGCAGCCAAAACAGGGGGGGCTCCTACGAGCAGTACTTC. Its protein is CASSQNRGGSYEQYF.

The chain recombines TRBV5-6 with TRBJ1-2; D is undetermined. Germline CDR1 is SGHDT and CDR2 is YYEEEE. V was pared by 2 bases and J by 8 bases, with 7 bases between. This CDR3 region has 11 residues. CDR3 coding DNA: TGTGCCAGCAGCTTAACTTACGGCTACACCTTC. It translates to CASSLTYGYTF.

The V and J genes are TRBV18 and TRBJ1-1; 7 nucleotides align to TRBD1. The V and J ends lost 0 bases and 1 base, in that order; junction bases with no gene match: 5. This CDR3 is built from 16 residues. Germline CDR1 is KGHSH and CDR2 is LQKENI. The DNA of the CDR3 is TGTGCCAGCTCACCACCGTCGCCAGGGGGGAACACTGAAGCTTTCTTT. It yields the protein CASSPPSPGGNTEAFF.

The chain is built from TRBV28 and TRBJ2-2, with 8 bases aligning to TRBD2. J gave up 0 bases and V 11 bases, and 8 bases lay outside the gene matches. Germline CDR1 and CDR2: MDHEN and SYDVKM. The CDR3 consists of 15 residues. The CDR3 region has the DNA TGTGCCCACACGGGAGGGACTTCGAACACCGGGGAGCTGTTTTTT. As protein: CAHTGGTSNTGELFF.

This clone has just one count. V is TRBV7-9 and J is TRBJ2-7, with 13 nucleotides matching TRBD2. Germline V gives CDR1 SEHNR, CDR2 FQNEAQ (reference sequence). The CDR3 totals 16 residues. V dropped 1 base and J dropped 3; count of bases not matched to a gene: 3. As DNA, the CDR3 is TGTGCCAGCAGCTTAGGGACTAGCGGGAGTTTCTACGAGCAGTACTTC. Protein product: CASSLGTSGSFYEQYF.

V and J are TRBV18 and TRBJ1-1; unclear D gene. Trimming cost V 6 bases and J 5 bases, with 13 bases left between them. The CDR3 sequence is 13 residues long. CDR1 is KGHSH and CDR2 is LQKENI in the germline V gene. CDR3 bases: TGTGCCAGCTCGATTTTTGCGAGTACTGAAGCTTTCTTT. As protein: CASSIFASTEAFF.

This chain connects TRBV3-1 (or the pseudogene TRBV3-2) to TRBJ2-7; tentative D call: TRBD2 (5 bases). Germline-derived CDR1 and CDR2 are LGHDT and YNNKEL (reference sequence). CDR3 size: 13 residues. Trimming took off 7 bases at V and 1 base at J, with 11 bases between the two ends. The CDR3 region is CASTVRGSYEQYF. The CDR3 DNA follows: TGTGCCAGCACCGTTCGGGGTTCCTACGAGCAGTACTTC.

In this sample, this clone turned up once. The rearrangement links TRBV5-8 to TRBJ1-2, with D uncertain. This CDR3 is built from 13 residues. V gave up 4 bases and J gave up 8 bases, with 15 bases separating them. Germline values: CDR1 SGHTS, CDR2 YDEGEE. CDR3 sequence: CASSHPISWGYTF. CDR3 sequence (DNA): TGTGCCAGCAGCCACCCCATTAGTTGGGGCTACACCTTC.